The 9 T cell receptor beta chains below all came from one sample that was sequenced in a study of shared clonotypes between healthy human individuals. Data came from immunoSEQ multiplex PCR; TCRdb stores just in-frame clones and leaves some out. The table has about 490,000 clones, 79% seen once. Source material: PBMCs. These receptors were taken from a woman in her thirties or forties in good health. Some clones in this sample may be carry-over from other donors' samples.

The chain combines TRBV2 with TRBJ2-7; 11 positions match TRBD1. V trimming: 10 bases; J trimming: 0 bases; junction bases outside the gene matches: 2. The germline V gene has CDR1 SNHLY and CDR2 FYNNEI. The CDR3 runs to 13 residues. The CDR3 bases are TGTGCCACCGGGACAGGGGGCTCCTACGAGCAGTACTTC. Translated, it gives CATGTGGSYEQYF. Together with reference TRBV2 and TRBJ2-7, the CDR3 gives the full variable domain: EPEVTQTPSHQVTQMGQEVILRCVPISNHLYFYWYRQILGQKVEFLVSFYNNEISEKSEIFDDQFSVERPDGSNFTLKIRSTKLEDSAMYFCATGTGGSYEQYFGPGTRLTVT.

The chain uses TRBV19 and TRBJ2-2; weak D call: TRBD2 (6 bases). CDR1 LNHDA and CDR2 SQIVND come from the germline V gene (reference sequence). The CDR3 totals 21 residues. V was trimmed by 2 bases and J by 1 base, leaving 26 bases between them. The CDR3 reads CASSITEGAKREKENTGELFF. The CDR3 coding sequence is TGTGCCAGTAGTATAACGGAGGGTGCGAAACGGGAGAAGGAGAACACCGGGGAGCTGTTTTTT.

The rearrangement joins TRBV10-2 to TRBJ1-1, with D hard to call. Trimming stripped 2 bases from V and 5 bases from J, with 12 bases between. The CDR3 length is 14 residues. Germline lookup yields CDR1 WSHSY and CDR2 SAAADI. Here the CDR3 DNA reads TGCGCCAGCAGTGAGCCGGAGAGGTGGACTGAAGCTTTCTTT. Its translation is CASSEPERWTEAFF.

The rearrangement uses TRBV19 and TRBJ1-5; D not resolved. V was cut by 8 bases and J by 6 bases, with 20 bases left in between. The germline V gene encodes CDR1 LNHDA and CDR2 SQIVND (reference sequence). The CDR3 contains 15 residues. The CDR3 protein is CASLDGVDHGQPQHF. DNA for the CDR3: TGTGCCAGTCTCGATGGGGTTGACCATGGTCAGCCCCAGCATTTT. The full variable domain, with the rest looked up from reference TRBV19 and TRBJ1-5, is DGGITQSPKYLFRKEGQNVTLSCEQNLNHDAMYWYRQDPGQGLRLIYYSQIVNDFQKGDIAEGYSVSREKKESFPLTVTSAQKNPTAFYLCASLDGVDHGQPQHFGDGTRLSIL.

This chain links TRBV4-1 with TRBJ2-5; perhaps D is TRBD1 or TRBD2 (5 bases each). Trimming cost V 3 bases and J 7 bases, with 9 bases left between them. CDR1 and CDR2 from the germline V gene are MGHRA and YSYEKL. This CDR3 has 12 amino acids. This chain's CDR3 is CASSQGERTQYF. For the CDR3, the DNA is TGCGCCAGCAGCCAGGGGGAGAGGACCCAGTACTTC.

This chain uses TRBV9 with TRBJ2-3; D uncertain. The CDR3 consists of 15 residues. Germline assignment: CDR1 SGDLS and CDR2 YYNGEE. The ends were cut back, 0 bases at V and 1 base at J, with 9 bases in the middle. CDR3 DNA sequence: TGTGCCAGCAGCGTAGATCCGGGCCGCACAGATACGCAGTATTTT. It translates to CASSVDPGRTDTQYF.

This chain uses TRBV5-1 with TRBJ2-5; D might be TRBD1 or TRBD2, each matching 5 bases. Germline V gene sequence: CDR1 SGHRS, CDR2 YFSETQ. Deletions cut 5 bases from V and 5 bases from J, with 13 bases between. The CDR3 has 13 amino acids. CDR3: CASRVGTGETQYF. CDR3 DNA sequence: TGCGCCAGCAGAGTAGGGACGGGGGAGACCCAGTACTTC.

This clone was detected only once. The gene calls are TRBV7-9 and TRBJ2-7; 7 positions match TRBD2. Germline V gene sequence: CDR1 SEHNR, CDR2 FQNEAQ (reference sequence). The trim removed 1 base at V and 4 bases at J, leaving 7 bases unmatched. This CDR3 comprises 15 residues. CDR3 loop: CASSLVGLVSYEQYF. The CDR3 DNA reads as TGTGCCAGCAGCTTAGTCGGACTAGTCTCGTACGAGCAGTACTTC. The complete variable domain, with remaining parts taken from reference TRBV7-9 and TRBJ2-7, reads DTGVSQNPRHKITKRGQNVTFRCDPISEHNRLYWYRQTLGQGPEFLTYFQNEAQLEKSRLLSDRFSAERPKGSFSTLEIQRTEQGDSAMYLCASSLVGLVSYEQYFGPGTRLTVT.

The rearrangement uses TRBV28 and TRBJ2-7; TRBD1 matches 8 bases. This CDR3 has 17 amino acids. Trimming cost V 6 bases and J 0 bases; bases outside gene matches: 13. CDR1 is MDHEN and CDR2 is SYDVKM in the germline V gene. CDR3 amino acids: CASRAGRGPTHSYEQYF. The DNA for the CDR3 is TGTGCCAGCAGAGCCGGCAGGGGGCCGACCCACTCCTACGAGCAGTACTTC.